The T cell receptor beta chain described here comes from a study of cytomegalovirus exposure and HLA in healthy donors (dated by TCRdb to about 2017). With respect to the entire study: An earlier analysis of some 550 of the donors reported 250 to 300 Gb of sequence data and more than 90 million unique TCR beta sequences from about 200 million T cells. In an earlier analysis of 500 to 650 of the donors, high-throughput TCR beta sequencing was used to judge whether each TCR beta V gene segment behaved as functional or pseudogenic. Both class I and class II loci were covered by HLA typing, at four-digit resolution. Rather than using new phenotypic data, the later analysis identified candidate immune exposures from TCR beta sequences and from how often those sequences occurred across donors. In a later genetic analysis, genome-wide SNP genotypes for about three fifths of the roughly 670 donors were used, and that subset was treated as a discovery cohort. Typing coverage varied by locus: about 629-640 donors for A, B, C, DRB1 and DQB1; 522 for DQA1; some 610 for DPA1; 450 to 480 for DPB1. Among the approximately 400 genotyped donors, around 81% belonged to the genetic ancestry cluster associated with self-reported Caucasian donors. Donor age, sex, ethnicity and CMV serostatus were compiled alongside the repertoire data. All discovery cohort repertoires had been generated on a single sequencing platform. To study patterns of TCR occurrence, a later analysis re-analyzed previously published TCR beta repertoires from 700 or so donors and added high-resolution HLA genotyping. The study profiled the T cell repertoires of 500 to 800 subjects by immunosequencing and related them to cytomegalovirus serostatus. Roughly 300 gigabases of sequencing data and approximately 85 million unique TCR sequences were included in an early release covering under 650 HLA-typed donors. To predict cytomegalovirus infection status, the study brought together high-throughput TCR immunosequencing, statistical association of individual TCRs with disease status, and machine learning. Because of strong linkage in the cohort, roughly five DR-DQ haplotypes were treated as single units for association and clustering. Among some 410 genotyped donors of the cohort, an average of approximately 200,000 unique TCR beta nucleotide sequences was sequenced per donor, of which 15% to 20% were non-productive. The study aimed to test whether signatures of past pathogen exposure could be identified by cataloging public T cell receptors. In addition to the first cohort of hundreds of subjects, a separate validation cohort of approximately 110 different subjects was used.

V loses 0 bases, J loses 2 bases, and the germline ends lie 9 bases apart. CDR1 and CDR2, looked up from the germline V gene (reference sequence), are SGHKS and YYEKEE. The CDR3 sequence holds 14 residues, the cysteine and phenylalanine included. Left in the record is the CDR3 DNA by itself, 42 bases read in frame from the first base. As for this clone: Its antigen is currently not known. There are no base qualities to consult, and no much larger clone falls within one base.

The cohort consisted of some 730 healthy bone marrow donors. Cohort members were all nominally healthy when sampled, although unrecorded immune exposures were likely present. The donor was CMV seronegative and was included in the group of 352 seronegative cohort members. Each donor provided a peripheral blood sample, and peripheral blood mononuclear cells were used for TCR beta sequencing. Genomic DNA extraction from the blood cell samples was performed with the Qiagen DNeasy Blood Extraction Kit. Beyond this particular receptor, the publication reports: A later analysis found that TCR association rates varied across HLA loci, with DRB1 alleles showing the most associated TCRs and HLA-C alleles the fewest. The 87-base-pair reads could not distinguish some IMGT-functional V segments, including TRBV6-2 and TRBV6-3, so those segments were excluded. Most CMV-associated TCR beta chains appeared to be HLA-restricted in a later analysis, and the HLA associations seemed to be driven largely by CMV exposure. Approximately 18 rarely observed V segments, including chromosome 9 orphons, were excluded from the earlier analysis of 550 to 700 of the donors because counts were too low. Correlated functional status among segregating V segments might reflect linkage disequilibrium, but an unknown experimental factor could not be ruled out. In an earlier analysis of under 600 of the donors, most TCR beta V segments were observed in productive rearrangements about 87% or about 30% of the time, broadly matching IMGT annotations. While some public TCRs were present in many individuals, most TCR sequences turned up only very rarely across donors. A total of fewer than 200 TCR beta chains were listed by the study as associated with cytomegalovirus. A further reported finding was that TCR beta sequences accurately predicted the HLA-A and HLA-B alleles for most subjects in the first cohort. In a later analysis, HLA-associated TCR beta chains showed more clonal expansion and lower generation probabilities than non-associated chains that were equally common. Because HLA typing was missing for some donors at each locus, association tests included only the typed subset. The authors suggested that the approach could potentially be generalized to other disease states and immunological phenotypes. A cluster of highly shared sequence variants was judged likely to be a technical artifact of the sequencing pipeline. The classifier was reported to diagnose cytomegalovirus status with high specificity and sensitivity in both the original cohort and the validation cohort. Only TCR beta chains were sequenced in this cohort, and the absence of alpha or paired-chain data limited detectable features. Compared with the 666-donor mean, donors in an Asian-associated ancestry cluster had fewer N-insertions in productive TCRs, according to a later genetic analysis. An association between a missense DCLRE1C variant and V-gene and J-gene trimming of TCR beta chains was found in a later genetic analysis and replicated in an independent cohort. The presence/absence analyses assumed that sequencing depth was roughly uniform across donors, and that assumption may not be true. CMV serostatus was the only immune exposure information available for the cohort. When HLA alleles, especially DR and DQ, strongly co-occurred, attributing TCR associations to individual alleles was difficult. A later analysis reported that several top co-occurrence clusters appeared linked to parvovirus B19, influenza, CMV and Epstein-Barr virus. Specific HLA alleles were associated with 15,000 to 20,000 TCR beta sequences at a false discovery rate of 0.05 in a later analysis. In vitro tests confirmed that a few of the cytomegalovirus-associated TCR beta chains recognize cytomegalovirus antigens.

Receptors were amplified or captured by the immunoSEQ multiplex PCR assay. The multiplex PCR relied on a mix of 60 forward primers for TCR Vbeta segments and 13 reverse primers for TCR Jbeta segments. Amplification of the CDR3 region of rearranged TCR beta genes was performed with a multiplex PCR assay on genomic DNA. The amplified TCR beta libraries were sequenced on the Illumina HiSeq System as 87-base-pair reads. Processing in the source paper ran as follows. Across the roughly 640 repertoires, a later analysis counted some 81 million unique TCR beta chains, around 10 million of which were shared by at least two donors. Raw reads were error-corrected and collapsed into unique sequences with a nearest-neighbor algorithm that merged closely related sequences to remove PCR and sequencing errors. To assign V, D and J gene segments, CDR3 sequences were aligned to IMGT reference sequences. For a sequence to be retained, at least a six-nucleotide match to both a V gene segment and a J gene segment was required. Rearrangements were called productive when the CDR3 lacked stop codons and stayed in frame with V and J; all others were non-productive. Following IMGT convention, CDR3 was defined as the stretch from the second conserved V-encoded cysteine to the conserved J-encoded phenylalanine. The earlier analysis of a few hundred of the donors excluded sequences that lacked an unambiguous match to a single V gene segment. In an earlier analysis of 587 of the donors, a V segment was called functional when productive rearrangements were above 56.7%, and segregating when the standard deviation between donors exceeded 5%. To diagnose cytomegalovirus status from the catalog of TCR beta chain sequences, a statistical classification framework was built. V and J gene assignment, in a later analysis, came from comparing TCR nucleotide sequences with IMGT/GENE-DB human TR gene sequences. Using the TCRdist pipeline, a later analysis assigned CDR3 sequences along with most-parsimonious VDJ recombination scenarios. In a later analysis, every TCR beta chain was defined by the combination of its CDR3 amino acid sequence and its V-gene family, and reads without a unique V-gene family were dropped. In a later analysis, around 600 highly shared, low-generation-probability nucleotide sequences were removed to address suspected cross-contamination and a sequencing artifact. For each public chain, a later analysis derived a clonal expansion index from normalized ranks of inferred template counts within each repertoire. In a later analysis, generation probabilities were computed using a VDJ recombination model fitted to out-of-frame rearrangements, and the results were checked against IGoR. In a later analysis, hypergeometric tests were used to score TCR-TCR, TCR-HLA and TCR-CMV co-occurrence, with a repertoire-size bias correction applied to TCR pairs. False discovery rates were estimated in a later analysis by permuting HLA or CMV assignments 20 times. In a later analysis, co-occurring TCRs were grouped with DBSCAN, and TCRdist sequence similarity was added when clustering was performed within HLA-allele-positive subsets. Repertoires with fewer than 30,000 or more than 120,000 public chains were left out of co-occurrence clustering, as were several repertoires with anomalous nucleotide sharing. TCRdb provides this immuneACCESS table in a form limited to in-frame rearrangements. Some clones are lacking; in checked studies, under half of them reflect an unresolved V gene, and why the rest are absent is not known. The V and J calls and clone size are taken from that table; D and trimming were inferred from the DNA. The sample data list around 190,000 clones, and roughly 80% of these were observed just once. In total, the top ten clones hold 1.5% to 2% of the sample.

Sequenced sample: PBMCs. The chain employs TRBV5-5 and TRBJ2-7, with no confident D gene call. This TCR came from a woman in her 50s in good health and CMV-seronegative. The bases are TGTGCCAGCAGCTTGGCAGGTGCCCCCTACGAGCAGTACTTC. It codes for CASSLAGAPYEQYF.